This is a list of T cell receptor beta chains from one sample in a study of shared clonotypes between healthy human individuals. Assay used: immunoSEQ multiplex PCR; TCRdb lists only in-frame clones, some missing. The sample consists of approximately 700,000 clones, roughly 73% of them appearing once. The sample was memory CD4+ T cells sorted from blood. The receptors come from a woman in her 30s in good health. CDR3s include the opening cysteine and the closing phenylalanine or tryptophan.

V gene: TRBV7-2; CDR3 length: 13; CDR3 protein: CASSDTGGYTQYF
V gene: TRBV6-1; CDR3 length: 18; CDR3 protein: CASSEVGRAGARSTEAFF
V gene: TRBV4-2; CDR3 length: 15; CDR3 protein: CASSQIDRDNQPQHF
V gene: TRBV5-1; CDR3 length: 15; CDR3 protein: CASSLAGEGYNEQFF
V gene: TRBV18; CDR3 length: 16; CDR3 protein: CASSPLSGRETYEQYF
V gene: TRBV9; CDR3 length: 15; CDR3 protein: CASSGAGGIASEQYF
V gene: TRBV29-1; CDR3 length: 13; CDR3 protein: CSVPGEGTDTQYF
V gene: TRBV5-1; CDR3 length: 17; CDR3 protein: CASSLAQRLGSIYEQYF
V gene: TRBV10-3; CDR3 length: 16; CDR3 protein: CAISESPGQGNQPQHF
V gene: TRBV7-6; CDR3 length: 16; CDR3 protein: CASSTRQGARTGELFF
V gene: TRBV7-2; CDR3 length: 14; CDR3 protein: CASSRQRDSYEQYF
V gene: TRBV19; CDR3 length: 18; CDR3 protein: CASSLSASSGERKYEQYF
V gene: TRBV15; CDR3 length: 14; CDR3 protein: CATSIVGGLAEAFF
V gene: TRBV6-6; CDR3 length: 13; CDR3 protein: CASSYLSANEAFF
V gene: TRBV18; CDR3 length: 16; CDR3 protein: CASSPRNRIDTGELFF
V gene: TRBV19; CDR3 length: 13; CDR3 protein: CASSIGALDTQYF
V gene: TRBV11-2; CDR3 length: 14; CDR3 protein: CASSLVVRAHEQYF
V gene: TRBV5-8; CDR3 length: 16; CDR3 protein: CASSLVQGGNTGELFF
V gene: TRBV6-5; CDR3 length: 15; CDR3 protein: CASSQDYHYTNEQFF
V gene: TRBV6-1; CDR3 length: 13; CDR3 protein: CATTRGRDTEAFF
V gene: TRBV25-1; CDR3 length: 15; CDR3 protein: CASIDGRSSGNTIYF
V gene: TRBV7-9; CDR3 length: 15; CDR3 protein: CASSRRTGETGELFF
V gene: TRBV28; CDR3 length: 12; CDR3 protein: CASSLSTGELFF
V gene: TRBV29-1; CDR3 length: 11; CDR3 protein: CSVFRNEKLFF
V gene: TRBV5-1; CDR3 length: 17; CDR3 protein: CASSEDTGTGGLYGYTF
V gene: TRBV5-1; CDR3 length: 17; CDR3 protein: CASSLGASGSGVYEQYF
V gene: TRBV4-1; CDR3 length: 15; CDR3 protein: CASSQGQGDHYGYTF
V gene: TRBV7-3; CDR3 length: 13; CDR3 protein: CASSRATGSEAFF
V gene: TRBV27; CDR3 length: 19; CDR3 protein: CASSLFGLALPRPYNEQFF
V gene: TRBV6-1; CDR3 length: 13; CDR3 protein: CASTGLGRTEAFF
V gene: TRBV5-5; CDR3 length: 13; CDR3 protein: CASSERTSYEQFF
V gene: TRBV19; CDR3 length: 13; CDR3 protein: CASSGDRISEQYF
V gene: TRBV7-9; CDR3 length: 15; CDR3 protein: CASSLDDRENQPQHF
V gene: TRBV7-9; CDR3 length: 12; CDR3 protein: CASSPGRGGYTF
V gene: TRBV6-4; CDR3 length: 13; CDR3 protein: CASSDSGTSKQFF
V gene: TRBV6-5; CDR3 length: 13; CDR3 protein: CASSLPGRDTQYF
V gene: TRBV7-9; CDR3 length: 15; CDR3 protein: CASSLTVGQNYEQYF
V gene: TRBV6-5; CDR3 length: 13; CDR3 protein: CASRLGGSNEQFF
V gene: TRBV11-2; CDR3 length: 15; CDR3 protein: CASSSLAGGPKEQYF
V gene: TRBV11-1; CDR3 length: 15; CDR3 protein: CASSLLGQSTDTQYF
V gene: TRBV7-8; CDR3 length: 15; CDR3 protein: CASSLVGGLTDTQYF
V gene: TRBV28; CDR3 length: 14; CDR3 protein: CASSIRDRVEKLFF
V gene: TRBV27; CDR3 length: 14; CDR3 protein: CASRSGPLNTEAFF
V gene: TRBV5-1; CDR3 length: 16; CDR3 protein: CASSDPSGRAGDTQYF
V gene: TRBV19; CDR3 length: 13; CDR3 protein: CASSGQINQPQHF
V gene: TRBV19; CDR3 length: 15; CDR3 protein: CASINSAVNTGELFF
V gene: TRBV6-1; CDR3 length: 13; CDR3 protein: CASSPEVDQPQHF
V gene: TRBV19; CDR3 length: 13; CDR3 protein: CASAGQNTGELFF
V gene: TRBV10-1; CDR3 length: 13; CDR3 protein: CASSERLAGDQFF
V gene: TRBV5-1; CDR3 length: 16; CDR3 protein: CASSSLAGGSKETQYF
V gene: TRBV27; CDR3 length: 13; CDR3 protein: CASSSRPSYEQYF
V gene: TRBV28; CDR3 length: 15; CDR3 protein: CASRLGTGGSYEQYF
V gene: TRBV28; CDR3 length: 11; CDR3 protein: CASSVRAEAFF
V gene: TRBV5-4; CDR3 length: 14; CDR3 protein: CASSTFRETYEQYF
V gene: TRBV5-6; CDR3 length: 17; CDR3 protein: CASSFRPPRPMNTEAFF